A selection of T cell receptor beta chains follows, all from one sample in a study of T-cell reconstitution after alpha-beta-depleted transplantation in children. TCRdb re-derived calls from the PCR reads in MiXCR, one entry per CDR3 protein. The profile shows roughly 500,000 distinct CDR3 sequences, over 25% of them singletons. Sequences were derived from PBMCs from the stem cell graft donor, sampled from the stem cell graft. The origin of the receptors is a human donor who donated a stem cell graft to a child with aplastic anemia. Both conserved end residues are part of each CDR3. D genes are given only for firm matches. For some rows the clone size is stated as once, few or many, or as a class when expanded; others skip it.

v_gene,len,j_gene,d_gene,abundance,CDR3nt,CDR3aa
TRBV7-8,17,TRBJ1-4,TRBD1,.,TGTGCCAGCAGCCACCGGGACAGGCCCTCAACTAATGAAAAACTGTTTTTT,CASSHRDRPSTNEKLFF
TRBV6-5,14,TRBJ1-2,.,.,TGTGCCAGCAGGCTCGACGGGACAACCTATGGCTACACCTTC,CASRLDGTTYGYTF
TRBV28,16,TRBJ2-7,.,.,TGTGCCAGCAGTTTGACTCCAACAGGCTTCCTAGCCGAGCAGTACTTC,CASSLTPTGFLAEQYF
TRBV7-9,17,TRBJ2-1,TRBD2,few,TGTGCCAGCAGCTCAAATAGCGGGAGGGTCTCCTACAATGAGCAGTTCTTC,CASSSNSGRVSYNEQFF
TRBV6-1,15,TRBJ1-5,.,few,TGTGCCAGCAGGGAACTCGGCGCACTAAATCAGCCCCAGCATTTT,CASRELGALNQPQHF
TRBV5-4,14,TRBJ1-1,.,.,TGTGCCAGCAGCAAGGACTACGGGAGCACTGAAGCTTTCTTT,CASSKDYGSTEAFF
TRBV12-3/TRBV12-4,12,TRBJ2-5,.,few,TGTGCCAGCAGGAGCGGCAAAGAGACCCAGTACTTC,CASRSGKETQYF
TRBV3-1,18,TRBJ2-5,TRBD2,.,TGTGCCAGCAGCCAAGGACCGACACTAGCGGGTGGGGGAGAGACCCAGTACTTC,CASSQGPTLAGGGETQYF
TRBV5-1,14,TRBJ1-2,TRBD1,few,TGCGCCAGCAGTCCCGACAGGGCGAACAATGGCTACACCTTC,CASSPDRANNGYTF
TRBV30,16,TRBJ2-1,.,many,TGTGCCTGGAGTGTACCCGCGGAGAGCTCCTACAATGAGCAGTTCTTC,CAWSVPAESSYNEQFF
TRBV6-2/TRBV6-3,16,TRBJ2-3,.,.,TGTGCCAGCAGTTACTCGCGGGACCTACCCACAGATACGCAGTATTTT,CASSYSRDLPTDTQYF
TRBV28,13,TRBJ1-2,.,.,TGTGCCAGCAGTTTAATCGGGGCAGCTGGCTACACCTTC,CASSLIGAAGYTF
TRBV19,16,TRBJ2-7,.,.,TGTGCCAGTAGTATTACCAGGGGAAGGAGCTCCTACGAGCAGTACTTC,CASSITRGRSSYEQYF
TRBV7-2,14,TRBJ1-2,.,few,TGTGCCAGCAGCTCGGAGCTGGTATTGGGTGGCTACACCTTC,CASSSELVLGGYTF
TRBV24-1,13,TRBJ2-1,TRBD2,few,TGTGCCACGCGGGGACTAGCGGACAATGAGCAGTTCTTC,CATRGLADNEQFF
TRBV5-1,16,TRBJ2-2,.,few,TGCGCCAGCAGCCCTCAATCAGGGATCGGCACCGGGGAGCTGTTTTTT,CASSPQSGIGTGELFF
TRBV27,17,TRBJ1-1,TRBD1,few,TGTGCCAGCACCAGATCGACAGGGGGCGAGAAGAACACTGAAGCTTTCTTT,CASTRSTGGEKNTEAFF
TRBV20-1,14,TRBJ2-1,.,.,TGCAGTGCTTTCAGGGTTAGCGCGACCAATGAGCAGTTCTTC,CSAFRVSATNEQFF
TRBV5-1,14,TRBJ1-5,.,.,TGCGCCAGCAGCTTGGTGAGCGGTTTTGGGCCCCAGCATTTT,CASSLVSGFGPQHF
TRBV19,16,TRBJ1-6,.,.,TGTGCCAGTAGTATAGAACGTCCAGGGGAAGGTTCACCCCTCCACTTT,CASSIERPGEGSPLHF
TRBV28,17,TRBJ2-7,TRBD2,few,TGTGCCAGCAGTCCGAGGGAGCGGGAGCTCTGGACGCACGAGCAGTACTTC,CASSPRERELWTHEQYF
TRBV7-2,14,TRBJ2-4,.,.,TGTGCCAGCAGTTTGACAGGCTCCAAAAACATTCAGTACTTC,CASSLTGSKNIQYF
TRBV5-6,14,TRBJ1-2,.,once,TGTGCCAGCAGCTACCAGGGGTATGACTATGGCTACACCTTC,CASSYQGYDYGYTF
TRBV7-8,15,TRBJ2-1,TRBD2,.,TGTGCCAGCAGCCCCACTAGCGGGTGGTGGAATGAGCAGTTCTTC,CASSPTSGWWNEQFF
TRBV15,15,TRBJ2-7,.,.,TGTGCCACCAGCAGGGAGACTTTACAGGGCTACGAGCAGTACTTC,CATSRETLQGYEQYF
TRBV7-2,17,TRBJ1-4,.,few,TGTGCCAGCAGCTTAGGGTGGGGAGGGGCAACTAATGAAAAACTGTTTTTT,CASSLGWGGATNEKLFF
TRBV24-1,12,TRBJ2-3,.,.,TGTGCCACCAGAGGGATAGAGGATACGCAGTATTTT,CATRGIEDTQYF
TRBV24-1,15,TRBJ2-1,.,.,TGTGCCACCAGTGATGGACAGTTCTCCTACAATGAGCAGTTCTTC,CATSDGQFSYNEQFF
TRBV7-2,14,TRBJ2-3,.,.,TGTGCCAGCAGCCAAAGGGGTTTTGGAGATACGCAGTATTTT,CASSQRGFGDTQYF
TRBV27,15,TRBJ2-1,.,few,TGTGCCAGCAGTTTCTCGGCTGTTCCCGACAATGAGCAGTTCTTC,CASSFSAVPDNEQFF
TRBV7-2,15,TRBJ1-6,TRBD1,.,TGTGCCAGCAGCTTCATCCGGGACAGGGGCTCACCCCTCCACTTT,CASSFIRDRGSPLHF
TRBV4-3,17,TRBJ2-2,TRBD1,.,TGCGCCAGCAGCCAAGTCTGGACAGGGAAGGAGACCGGGGAGCTGTTTTTT,CASSQVWTGKETGELFF
TRBV6-1,15,TRBJ2-3,.,.,TGTGCCAGCAGGGGACTGACAGGGACCACAGATACGCAGTATTTT,CASRGLTGTTDTQYF
TRBV6-5,14,TRBJ2-1,TRBD1,.,TGTGCCAGCAGTTACTCAGGGGGCGTCAATGAGCAGTTCTTC,CASSYSGGVNEQFF
TRBV18,20,TRBJ2-3,TRBD2,few,TGTGCCAGCTCACCTCTTACCTCAGGTCGGCTAGCGGGAGTTGAACCTACGCAGTATTTT,CASSPLTSGRLAGVEPTQYF
TRBV6-5,12,TRBJ2-5,.,few,TGTGCCAGCAGTCGACAGTATGGGACCCAGTACTTC,CASSRQYGTQYF
TRBV6-5,16,TRBJ1-5,.,.,TGTGCCAGCAGTTACTCGGGGGGAGAGGGCAATCAGCCCCAGCATTTT,CASSYSGGEGNQPQHF
TRBV18,18,TRBJ2-2,TRBD2,few,TGTGCCAGCTCACCTCAATCCGCCGGACTAGCAATAGCCGGGGAGCTGTTTTTT,CASSPQSAGLAIAGELFF
TRBV5-1,15,TRBJ2-7,TRBD2,.,TGCGCCAGCAACGGCGGGACTAGCGGGAGCAACGAGCAGTACTTC,CASNGGTSGSNEQYF
TRBV20-1,16,TRBJ2-5,TRBD2,few,TGCAGTGCTAGATCCCTAGCGGGACTTATCCAAGAGACCCAGTACTTC,CSARSLAGLIQETQYF
TRBV5-6,14,TRBJ2-7,.,few,TGTGCCAGCAGCTCGCCACCCTTCGGGGACGAGCAGTACTTC,CASSSPPFGDEQYF
TRBV5-6,15,TRBJ1-4,.,.,TGTGCCAGCAGCCCCCGGAGTTCAACTAATGAAAAACTGTTTTTT,CASSPRSSTNEKLFF
TRBV27,14,TRBJ1-2,.,.,TGTGCCAGCAGTCCTCGGGCGTTGGGCTATGGCTACACCTTC,CASSPRALGYGYTF
TRBV28,18,TRBJ2-3,.,.,TGTGCCAGCAGTTCATATATATGGGTGGTGGGGAGCACAGATACGCAGTATTTT,CASSSYIWVVGSTDTQYF
TRBV20-1,14,TRBJ1-1,.,few,TGCAGTGCTAGGGGAACATTGCTGAACACTGAAGCTTTCTTT,CSARGTLLNTEAFF
TRBV5-6,12,TRBJ2-3,.,.,TGTGCCAGCAGAATCCGACAGGATACGCAGTATTTT,CASRIRQDTQYF
TRBV9,16,TRBJ2-7,TRBD2,.,TGTGCCAGCAGCACTGGGACTAGCGGGAGTGTGTACGAGCAGTACTTC,CASSTGTSGSVYEQYF
TRBV30,12,TRBJ2-3,.,.,TGTGCCTGGAGTGGGGACACAGATACGCAGTATTTT,CAWSGDTDTQYF